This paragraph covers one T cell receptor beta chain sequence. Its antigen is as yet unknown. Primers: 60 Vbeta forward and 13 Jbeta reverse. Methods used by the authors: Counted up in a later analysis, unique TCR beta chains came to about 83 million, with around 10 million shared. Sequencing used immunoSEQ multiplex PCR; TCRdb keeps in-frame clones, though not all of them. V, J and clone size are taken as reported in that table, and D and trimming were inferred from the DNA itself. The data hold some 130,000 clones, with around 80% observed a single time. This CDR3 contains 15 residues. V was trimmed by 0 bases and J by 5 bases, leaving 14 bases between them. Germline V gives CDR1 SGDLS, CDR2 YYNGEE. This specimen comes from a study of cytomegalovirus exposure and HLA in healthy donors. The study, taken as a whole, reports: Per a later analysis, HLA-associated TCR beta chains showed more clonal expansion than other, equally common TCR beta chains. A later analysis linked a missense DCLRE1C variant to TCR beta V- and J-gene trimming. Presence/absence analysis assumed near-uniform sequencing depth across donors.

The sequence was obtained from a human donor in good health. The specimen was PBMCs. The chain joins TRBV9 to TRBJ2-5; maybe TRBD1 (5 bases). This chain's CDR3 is CASSVEGRVFETQYF. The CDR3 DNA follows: TGTGCCAGCAGCGTAGAGGGCAGGGTTTTCGAGACCCAGTACTTC. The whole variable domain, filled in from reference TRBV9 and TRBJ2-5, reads DSGVTQTPKHLITATGQRVTLRCSPRSGDLSVYWYQQSLDQGLQFLIQYYNGEERAKGNILERFSAQQFPDLHSELNLSSLELGDSALYFCASSVEGRVFETQYFGPGTRLLVL.